One and the same sample provided the 5 T cell receptor beta chains below, sequenced in a study of cytomegalovirus exposure and HLA in healthy donors. This PCR relied on a set of 60 Vbeta primers and 13 Jbeta primers. This table comes from immunoSEQ multiplex PCR, and its TCRdb copy is limited to in-frame clones, with some not included. The sample yields approximately 100,000 clones, around three quarters seen once. The sequencing sample was made of PBMCs. The receptors derive from a female donor in good health and CMV-seropositive.

The chain recombines TRBV28 with TRBJ1-5; 8 positions match TRBD1. Germline V lookup: CDR1 MDHEN, CDR2 SYDVKM. There are 19 residues in the CDR3. The V segment lost 7 bases and the J segment 2 bases; nucleotides outside the gene matches: 19. The CDR3 DNA reads as TGTGCCAGCACGCCGCGACAGGGGAAGAGGACTTGGGGCAATCAGCCCCAGCATTTT. Residues: CASTPRQGKRTWGNQPQHF. The whole variable domain, filled in from reference TRBV28 and TRBJ1-5, reads DVKVTQSSRYLVKRTGEKVFLECVQDMDHENMFWYRQDPGLGLRLIYFSYDVKMKEKGDIPEGYSVSREKKERFSLILESASTNQTSMYLCASTPRQGKRTWGNQPQHFGDGTRLSIL.

In nucleotides, the CDR3 is TGCAGCGGCGGGACAGGGAGTGAAAAACTGTTTTTT. It codes for CSGGTGSEKLFF. This chain uses TRBV29-1 with TRBJ1-4; 9 nucleotides match TRBD1. Germline values: CDR1 SQVTM, CDR2 ANQGSEA. The CDR3 has 12 residues. V trimming: 7 bases; J trimming: 7 bases; junction bases outside the gene matches: 4.

The chain carries TRBV6-1 and TRBJ1-5; D unclear. CDR1 is MNHNS, CDR2 SASEGT, per germline. The CDR3 contains 14 residues. The germline V and J ends were trimmed by 2 bases and 11 bases, with 16 bases remaining between them. The CDR3 is CASSERLLPGAQHF. CDR3 sequence (DNA): TGTGCCAGCAGTGAAAGGTTACTCCCCGGGGCCCAGCATTTT.

The DNA of the CDR3 is TGTGCCAGCAGTCGCCCGACAGGGAGGCGAGGTGAAGCTTTCTTT. Translated: CASSRPTGRRGEAFF. This chain uses TRBV6-1 with TRBJ1-1, with 7 bases matching TRBD1. This CDR3 comprises 15 residues. From germline, CDR1 is MNHNS and CDR2 SASEGT. Germline trimming cut 5 bases from V and 7 bases from J; bases unmatched to any gene: 13.

This chain links TRBV28 with TRBJ2-1; D remains ambiguous. Per germline, CDR1 MDHEN and CDR2 SYDVKM. The CDR3 has 12 amino acids. With 2 bases removed from V and 9 bases from J, the gap between germline ends came to 8 bases. The CDR3 sequence is CASSLIVSEQFF. The DNA for the CDR3 is TGTGCCAGCAGTTTAATCGTGTCTGAGCAGTTCTTC.